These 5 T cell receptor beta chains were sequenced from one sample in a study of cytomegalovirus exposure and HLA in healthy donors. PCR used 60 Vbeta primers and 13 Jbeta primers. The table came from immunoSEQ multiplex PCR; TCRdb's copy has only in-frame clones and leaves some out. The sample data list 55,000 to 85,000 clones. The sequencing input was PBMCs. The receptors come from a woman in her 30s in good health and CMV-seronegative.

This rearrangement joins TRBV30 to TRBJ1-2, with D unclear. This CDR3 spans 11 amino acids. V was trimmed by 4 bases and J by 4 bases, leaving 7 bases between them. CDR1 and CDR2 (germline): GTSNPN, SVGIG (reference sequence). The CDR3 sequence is CAWTNSYGYTF. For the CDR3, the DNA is TGTGCCTGGACCAACAGCTATGGCTACACCTTC.

CDR3: CASSPDIPGPGQGTYEQYF. As DNA, the CDR3 is TGTGCCAGCAGCCCCGATATACCCGGACCGGGACAGGGAACCTACGAGCAGTACTTC. This chain links TRBV5-6 with TRBJ2-7; 9 nucleotides align to TRBD1. Germline assignment: CDR1 SGHDT and CDR2 YYEEEE. The CDR3 length is 19 residues. V gave up 4 bases and J gave up 2 bases; unmatched junction bases: 19.

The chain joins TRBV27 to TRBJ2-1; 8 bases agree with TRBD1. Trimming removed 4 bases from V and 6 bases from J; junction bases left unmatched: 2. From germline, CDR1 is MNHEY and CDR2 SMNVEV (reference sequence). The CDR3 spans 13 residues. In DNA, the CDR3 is TGTGCCAGCAGTTCCACAGGGGGCAATGAGCAGTTCTTC. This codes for CASSSTGGNEQFF.

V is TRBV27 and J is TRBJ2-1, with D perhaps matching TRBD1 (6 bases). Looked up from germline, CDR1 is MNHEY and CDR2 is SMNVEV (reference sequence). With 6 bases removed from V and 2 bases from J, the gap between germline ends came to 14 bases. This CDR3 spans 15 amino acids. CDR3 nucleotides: TGTGCCAGCAGCCTGGAACAGGGCACCTACAATGAGCAGTTCTTC. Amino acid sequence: CASSLEQGTYNEQFF.

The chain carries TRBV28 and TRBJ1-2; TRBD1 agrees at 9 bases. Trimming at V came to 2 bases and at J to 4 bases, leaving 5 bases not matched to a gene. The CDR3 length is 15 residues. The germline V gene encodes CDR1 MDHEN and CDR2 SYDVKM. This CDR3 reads CASSLPSQGAYGYTF. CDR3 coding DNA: TGTGCCAGCAGTTTACCTTCACAGGGGGCCTATGGCTACACCTTC.